This entry lists 24 T cell receptor beta chains sequenced from one sample in a study of vaccination effects on CD4 cells after COVID-19. These receptors' antigens are unknown. The assay was immunoSEQ multiplex PCR, and TCRdb's table has in-frame clones only and misses some. Among tens of thousands of clones, approximately 75% were seen once, and the ten largest hold 2.5% to 3.5%. Before sequencing, viral peptide pools were used by the ViraFEST assay to expand antigen-specific CD4+ T cells. The culture ran for 10 to 11 days, and then CD4+ T cells were isolated. None of the vaccinated had previously contracted SARS-CoV-2, and their nucleocapsid antibodies tested negative. Source: CD4+ T cells from PBMCs cultured with HCoV-NL63 spike peptides, taken before COVID-19 vaccination. The source of these receptors is a human donor who received a COVID-19 vaccine.

This clone showed up just a few times. The genes are TRBV29-1 and TRBJ2-3; D is perhaps TRBD2 (5 bases). Trimming stripped 4 bases from V and 5 bases from J, with 13 bases between. The CDR3 consists of 13 residues. The germline CDR1 and CDR2 sequences are SQVTM and ANQGSEA. The DNA of the CDR3 is TGCAGCGTTGTCCTCGGAGGCAGAGATACGCAGTATTTT. Amino acid sequence: CSVVLGGRDTQYF.

This chain joins TRBV2 and TRBJ1-6; D is ambiguous. Germline assignment: CDR1 SNHLY and CDR2 FYNNEI. The CDR3 sequence is 13 residues long. The germline V and J ends were trimmed by 4 bases and 6 bases, with 7 bases remaining between them. The chain's CDR3 is CASSGAFNSPLHF. CDR3 sequence (DNA): TGTGCCAGCAGTGGGGCGTTTAATTCACCCCTCCACTTT. Filled out from reference TRBV2 and TRBJ1-6, the complete variable domain reads EPEVTQTPSHQVTQMGQEVILRCVPISNHLYFYWYRQILGQKVEFLVSFYNNEISEKSEIFDDQFSVERPDGSNFTLKIRSTKLEDSAMYFCASSGAFNSPLHFGNGTRLTVT.

The rearrangement links TRBV7-6 to TRBJ1-5; a possible D gene is TRBD1 (6 bases). V was clipped by 4 bases and J by 3 bases, with 19 bases between them. CDR3 size: 17 residues. Germline CDR1 and CDR2: SGHVS and FNYEAQ. CDR3 protein: CASSSPPDSSLNQPQHF. The CDR3 DNA sequence: TGTGCCAGCAGCTCACCTCCGGACAGTTCCCTCAATCAGCCCCAGCATTTT.

The chain recombines TRBV6-5 with TRBJ1-2, with D tentatively TRBD1 (6 bases). The CDR3 runs 13 residues. Germline V gene data show CDR1 as MNHEY and CDR2 as SVGAGI. The germline V and J ends were trimmed by 3 bases and 5 bases, with 10 bases remaining between them. CDR3 nucleotides: TGTGCCAGCAGTTATGGACAGCGATATGGCTACACCTTC. It yields the protein CASSYGQRYGYTF.

The chain has TRBV27 and TRBJ1-2; the match to TRBD1 covers 8 bases. J was trimmed by 0 bases and V by 5 bases; bases with no gene match: 5. Germline CDR1 MNHEY, CDR2 SMNVEV (reference sequence). The CDR3 is 15 residues long. The CDR3 loop is CASSPRTGTNYGYTF. The CDR3 bases are TGTGCCAGCAGTCCCCGGACAGGGACTAACTATGGCTACACCTTC.

The gene calls are TRBV7-2 and TRBJ1-5, with D perhaps matching TRBD1 (5 bases). The V gene's germline CDR1 is SGHTA and CDR2 FQGNSA. The CDR3 is made up of 17 amino acids. V was pared by 5 bases and J by 1 base, with 18 bases between. The CDR3 sequence is CASSGGVVSDSNQPQHF. CDR3 sequence (DNA): TGTGCCAGCAGCGGGGGGGTGGTAAGTGACAGCAATCAGCCCCAGCATTTT. Full variable domain (rest looked up from reference TRBV7-2 and TRBJ1-5): GAGVSQSPSNKVTEKGKDVELRCDPISGHTALYWYRQSLGQGLEFLIYFQGNSAPDKSGLPSDRFSAERTGGSVSTLTIQRTQQEDSAVYLCASSGGVVSDSNQPQHFGDGTRLSIL.

This chain connects TRBV9 to TRBJ2-5, with D perhaps matching TRBD2 (6 bases). This CDR3 region has 14 residues. Per germline, CDR1 SGDLS and CDR2 YYNGEE. V dropped 3 bases and J dropped 1 base, with 10 bases sitting between them. CDR3 amino acids: CASSGAGSQETQYF. The CDR3 bases are TGTGCCAGCAGCGGGGCCGGGAGCCAAGAGACCCAGTACTTC.

The genes are TRBV24-1 and TRBJ2-5; 9 bases map to TRBD2. The V segment lost 4 bases and the J segment 5 bases; nucleotides outside the gene matches: 7. This CDR3 region has 15 residues. Germline CDR1 reads KGHDR; CDR2 reads SFDVKD. CDR3 protein: CATSEGMLAGETQYF. CDR3 nucleotide sequence: TGTGCCACCAGTGAGGGTATGCTAGCGGGGGAGACCCAGTACTTC.

The chain couples TRBV5-1 to TRBJ2-2; 7 nucleotides line up with TRBD2. This CDR3 is 17 amino acids long. Trimming at V came to 0 bases and at J to 1 base, leaving 6 bases not matched to a gene. CDR1 and CDR2 from the germline V gene are SGHRS and YFSETQ. CDR3 sequence reads: CASSLEPAGKNTGELFF. The CDR3 DNA reads as TGCGCCAGCAGCTTGGAGCCAGCGGGGAAGAACACCGGGGAGCTGTTTTTT.

This rearrangement joins TRBV10-3 to TRBJ2-1; D is possibly TRBD2 (6 bases). This CDR3 has 12 amino acids. Germline loops: CDR1 ENHRY, CDR2 SYGVKD. Trimming took off 7 bases at V and 8 bases at J, with 12 bases between the two ends. CDR3 DNA: TGTGCCATCACCGGGACGGGGGATGAGCAGTTCTTC. Protein: CAITGTGDEQFF.

This clone was counted once. The chain couples TRBV15 to TRBJ1-4; TRBD1 might be the D (6 bases). This CDR3 comprises 16 residues. Between the trimmed V and J ends, which lost 0 bases and 4 bases, there was a span of 12 bases. The V gene's germline CDR1 is LNHNV and CDR2 YYDKDF (reference sequence). The chain's CDR3 is CATSRDTGGGNEKLFF. DNA for the CDR3: TGTGCCACCAGCAGAGATACGGGAGGGGGTAATGAAAAACTGTTTTTT. The whole variable domain, remainder taken from reference TRBV15 and TRBJ1-4, is DAMVIQNPRYQVTQFGKPVTLSCSQTLNHNVMYWYQQKSSQAPKLLFHYYDKDFNNEADTPDNFQSRRPNTSFCFLDIRSPGLGDTAMYLCATSRDTGGGNEKLFFGSGTQLSVL.

This sequence joins TRBV10-3 and TRBJ2-2, with 7 positions matching TRBD2. Unmatched junction bases numbered 6, after V lost 8 bases and J lost 0 bases. CDR3 length: 15 amino acids. Germline V gene lookup returns CDR1 ENHRY and CDR2 SYGVKD. In DNA form, the CDR3 reads TGTGCCATCGGGAGGGTGGGCCCGAACACCGGGGAGCTGTTTTTT. This sequence encodes CAIGRVGPNTGELFF.

This clone turned up a few times. The chain combines TRBV9 with TRBJ1-5, with D perhaps matching TRBD1 (5 bases). The germline gives CDR1 SGDLS, CDR2 YYNGEE. Trimming stripped 0 bases from V and 0 bases from J, with 7 bases between. CDR3 length equals 15 residues. Here the CDR3 reads CASSVGTGSNQPQHF. CDR3 coding DNA: TGTGCCAGCAGCGTAGGAACAGGTAGCAATCAGCCCCAGCATTTT.

The CDR3 DNA is TGTGCCAGCAACGAGGGGCCCCTCGAGGTCCCCCTCCACTTT. Amino acids: CASNEGPLEVPLHF. This chain uses TRBV6-4 with TRBJ1-6; a possible D gene is TRBD1 (5 bases). The CDR3 loop spans 14 amino acids. V was pared by 7 bases and J by 13 bases, with 20 bases between. Germline assignment: CDR1 MRHNA and CDR2 SNTAGT.

This clone was seen just once. The J gene is TRBJ1-4, the V gene TRBV6-2 or TRBV6-3, with 7 bases matching TRBD1. The CDR3 runs 17 residues. CDR1 is MNHEY and CDR2 is SVGEGT in the germline V gene. After removal of 2 bases from V and 0 bases from J, the junction contained 6 bases not matched to a gene. DNA for the CDR3: TGTGCCAGCAGTTACAAGCAGGGGGGCACAACTAATGAAAAACTGTTTTTT. Amino acids: CASSYKQGGTTNEKLFF.

The chain links TRBV15 to TRBJ1-1; D is possibly TRBD1 (5 bases). The CDR3 has 13 residues. CDR1 is LNHNV and CDR2 is YYDKDF in the germline V gene (reference sequence). V lost 1 base and J 10 bases, leaving 13 bases between the germline ends. As DNA, the CDR3 is TGTGCCACCAGCAGAGCGGACACGCGGGTAGCTTTCTTT. As protein: CATSRADTRVAFF.

This chain links TRBV7-9 with TRBJ1-2; D may be TRBD1 (5 bases). Germline CDR1 reads SEHNR; CDR2 reads FQNEAQ (reference sequence). The CDR3 runs to 14 residues. V was clipped by 8 bases and J by 4 bases, with 17 bases between them. The CDR3 region is CASVRGGTFYGYTF. For the CDR3, the DNA is TGTGCCAGCGTGCGAGGAGGGACCTTCTATGGCTACACCTTC. Combining the CDR3 with reference TRBV7-9 and TRBJ1-2 gives the whole variable domain DTGVSQNPRHKITKRGQNVTFRCDPISEHNRLYWYRQTLGQGPEFLTYFQNEAQLEKSRLLSDRFSAERPKGSFSTLEIQRTEQGDSAMYLCASVRGGTFYGYTFGSGTRLTVV.

The chain links TRBV2 to TRBJ2-7; 11 bases map to TRBD2. The length of the CDR3 is 15 residues. Germline CDR1 SNHLY, CDR2 FYNNEI. J was trimmed by 2 bases and V by 2 bases; bases with no gene match: 2. CDR3 protein: CASSERLAGTYEQYV. Written as DNA, the CDR3 is TGTGCCAGCAGTGAACGACTAGCGGGAACCTACGAGCAGTACGTC.

The rearrangement links TRBV3-1 (or the pseudogene TRBV3-2) to TRBJ2-5; D is possibly TRBD1 (6 bases). This CDR3 is 14 amino acids long. V lost 6 bases to trimming and J lost 5 bases, with 16 bases between them. CDR1 LGHDT and CDR2 YNNKEL come from the germline V gene (reference sequence). The CDR3 sequence: CASRASGVLETQYF. For the CDR3, the DNA is TGTGCCAGCAGGGCGTCAGGGGTCTTGGAGACCCAGTACTTC.

The rearrangement uses TRBV18 and TRBJ2-1, with 9 positions matching TRBD2. The CDR3 is 13 residues long. The germline V gene has CDR1 KGHSH and CDR2 LQKENI. Trimming cost V 8 bases and J 9 bases; bases outside gene matches: 8. CDR3 residues: CASRIAGVGEQFF. In DNA, the CDR3 is TGTGCCAGCCGAATAGCGGGGGTAGGTGAGCAGTTCTTC.

The rearrangement joins TRBV6-5 to TRBJ2-3, with TRBD1 as a possible D gene (5 bases). This CDR3 comprises 11 residues. The V end lost 6 bases, the J end lost 9 bases, and 10 bases lay between the germline ends. Per germline, CDR1 MNHEY and CDR2 SVGAGI. CDR3 sequence (DNA): TGTGCCAGCAGAAAGGGGTGGACGCAGTATTTT. Translated, it gives CASRKGWTQYF.

The chain has TRBV12-3 or TRBV12-4 and TRBJ2-3, with D perhaps TRBD1 or TRBD2 (6 bases each). The CDR3 spans 13 residues. V was pared by 6 bases and J by 8 bases, with 15 bases between. The CDR3 here is CASRKEGGPTQYF. CDR3 DNA: TGTGCCAGCAGAAAAGAGGGGGGCCCTACGCAGTATTTT.

This clone occurred once. The chain carries TRBV10-2 and TRBJ1-3; no clear D. This CDR3 comprises 14 residues. Trimming left V 3 bases short and J 2 bases short, with 8 bases between. Germline V gene sequence: CDR1 WSHSY, CDR2 SAAADI. CDR3 region: CASSDYETGNTIYF. The CDR3 DNA is TGCGCCAGCAGTGATTACGAAACTGGAAACACCATATATTTT.

This clone was observed a single time. V and J are TRBV7-2 and TRBJ2-2; 14 positions agree with TRBD2. The CDR3 runs 16 residues. The trim removed 8 bases at V and 7 bases at J, leaving 9 bases unmatched. Germline CDR1 and CDR2: SGHTA and FQGNSA. CDR3 coding DNA: TGTGCCAGCCACGGACTAGCGGGGGGTTTCGGCGGGGAGCTGTTTTTT. Its translation: CASHGLAGGFGGELFF.